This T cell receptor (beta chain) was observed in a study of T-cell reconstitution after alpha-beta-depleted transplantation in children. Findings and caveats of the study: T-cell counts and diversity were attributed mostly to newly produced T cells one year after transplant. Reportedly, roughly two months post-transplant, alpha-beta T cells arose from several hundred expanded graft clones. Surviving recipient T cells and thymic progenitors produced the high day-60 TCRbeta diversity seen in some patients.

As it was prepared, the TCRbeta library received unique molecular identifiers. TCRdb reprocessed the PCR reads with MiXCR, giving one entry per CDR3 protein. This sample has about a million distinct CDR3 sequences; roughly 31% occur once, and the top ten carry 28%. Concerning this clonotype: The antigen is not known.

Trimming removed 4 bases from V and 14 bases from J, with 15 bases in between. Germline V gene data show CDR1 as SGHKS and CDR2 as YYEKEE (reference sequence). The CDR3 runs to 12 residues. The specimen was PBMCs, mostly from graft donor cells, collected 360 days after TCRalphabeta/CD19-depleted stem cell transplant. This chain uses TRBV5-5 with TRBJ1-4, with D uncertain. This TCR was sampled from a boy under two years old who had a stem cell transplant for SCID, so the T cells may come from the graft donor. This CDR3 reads CASSPRIHSLFF. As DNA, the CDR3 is TGTGCCAGCAGCCCAAGGATACATTCCCTGTTTTTT.